The 23 T cell receptor beta chains below come from one sample, sequenced in a study of cytomegalovirus exposure and HLA in healthy donors. The PCR employed 60 Vbeta primers together with 13 Jbeta primers. Libraries were prepared by immunoSEQ multiplex PCR; TCRdb keeps only in-frame clonotypes and omits some of them. The sample lists 100,000 to 150,000 clones, 78% occurring once. Input material: PBMCs. All receptors come from a female donor in good health and CMV-seronegative.

J is TRBJ2-1 and V is TRBV5-1; TRBD1 agrees at 7 bases. The junction had 9 bases not matched to a gene; V was cut back by 4 bases and J by 5 bases. This CDR3 region has 15 residues. Germline V lookup: CDR1 SGHRS, CDR2 YFSETQ. CDR3 bases: TGCGCCAGCAGCATATCAGGGGGAAGAGACAATGAGCAGTTCTTC. This codes for CASSISGGRDNEQFF.

The chain uses TRBV10-3 and TRBJ1-1, with TRBD1 identical over 9 bases. V shed 6 bases and J 7 bases; nucleotides not matched to a gene: 12. CDR3 length: 15 residues. The germline V gene has CDR1 ENHRY and CDR2 SYGVKD. The CDR3 here is CAIRGSGTGTDEAFF. CDR3 nucleotide sequence: TGTGCCATCAGGGGATCCGGGACAGGGACCGATGAAGCTTTCTTT.

The chain couples TRBV28 to TRBJ1-4; D possibly corresponds to TRBD1 (5 bases). Trimming took 2 bases from V and 10 from J, leaving 20 bases between them. Germline loops: CDR1 MDHEN, CDR2 SYDVKM. The CDR3 is made up of 16 amino acids. The CDR3 bases are TGTGCCAGCAGTTTAATCCTCAGGGCCCCGATGGGAAAACTGTTTTTT. Translation: CASSLILRAPMGKLFF.

This clone was observed a single time. J is TRBJ1-1 and V is TRBV4-2, with 7 nucleotides matching TRBD1. V lost 4 bases to trimming and J lost 6 bases; unmatched junction nucleotides: 5. CDR1 LGHNA and CDR2 YNFKEQ come from the germline V gene. The length of the CDR3 is 13 residues. Here the CDR3 reads CASSLETGAEAFF. The DNA for the CDR3 is TGTGCCAGCAGCCTTGAAACAGGGGCTGAAGCTTTCTTT.

The chain is built from TRBV30 and TRBJ2-3; TRBD2 matches 11 bases. Unmatched junction bases numbered 10, after V lost 0 bases and J lost 5 bases. The CDR3 contains 17 residues. CDR1 GTSNPN and CDR2 SVGIG come from the germline V gene (reference sequence). CDR3 in DNA: TGTGCCTGGAGTGTACGCAAACTAGCGGGAGCGGTAGATACGCAGTATTTT. This codes for CAWSVRKLAGAVDTQYF.

The CDR3 loop is CASSLDMQGTLEQYF. For the CDR3, the DNA is TGTGCCAGCAGCCTCGACATGCAGGGAACTCTGGAGCAGTACTTC. This chain connects TRBV9 to TRBJ2-7; TRBD1 is a possible D gene (5 bases). Trimming cost V 4 bases and J 7 bases, with 21 bases left between them. The germline V gene has CDR1 SGDLS and CDR2 YYNGEE. The CDR3 loop spans 15 amino acids. Filled out from reference TRBV9 and TRBJ2-7, the complete variable domain reads DSGVTQTPKHLITATGQRVTLRCSPRSGDLSVYWYQQSLDQGLQFLIQYYNGEERAKGNILERFSAQQFPDLHSELNLSSLELGDSALYFCASSLDMQGTLEQYFGPGTRLTVT.

V usage is TRBV5-1 and J usage is TRBJ2-1; maybe TRBD2 (5 bases). CDR3 length equals 14 residues. The V and J ends lost 3 bases and 4 bases respectively, with 11 bases between them. Germline V lookup: CDR1 SGHRS, CDR2 YFSETQ. In DNA form, the CDR3 reads TGCGCCAGCAGCTCTCCTGGACTGTACAATGAGCAGTTCTTC. Translating gives CASSSPGLYNEQFF.

This CDR3 reads CASSSGSTDTQYF. CDR3 DNA sequence: TGTGCCAGCAGTTCAGGGAGCACAGATACGCAGTATTTT. The chain has TRBV5-4 and TRBJ2-3, with D possibly TRBD1 on 5 matching bases. CDR1 SGHNT and CDR2 YYREEE come from the germline V gene (reference sequence). The CDR3 has 13 amino acids. Trimming shortened V by 5 bases and J by 0 bases, and 7 bases separated the two germline ends.

The V and J genes are TRBV19 and TRBJ2-1; TRBD2 matches 7 bases. The V segment lost 10 bases and the J segment 4 bases; nucleotides outside the gene matches: 19. CDR1 is LNHDA and CDR2 is SQIVND in the germline V gene (reference sequence). The CDR3 has 17 residues. This chain's CDR3 is CATTRGGSWAGYNEQFF. The DNA of the CDR3 is TGTGCCACCACTAGGGGCGGGAGCTGGGCCGGATACAATGAGCAGTTCTTC.

This clone occurred once. Its ends do not fully match the called genes, so a read error is possible. Other nucleotide sequences from this sample produce the same CDR3. CDR3 coding DNA: TGTGCCAGCAGTGAGAGCTATCGCAACGAACAGTACTTC. Protein sequence: CASSESYRNEQYF. The chain uses TRBV2 and TRBJ2-7; no firm D call. The CDR3 runs 13 residues. Germline CDR1 SNHLY, CDR2 FYNNEI.

The V and J genes are TRBV9 and TRBJ1-1, with TRBD1 matching 8 bases. V lost 3 bases, J lost 4 bases, and 8 bases stayed unmatched. CDR1 SGDLS and CDR2 YYNGEE come from the germline V gene. This CDR3 is built from 15 residues. CDR3 protein: CASSAQGAWGTEAFF. In DNA, the CDR3 is TGTGCCAGCAGCGCCCAGGGGGCGTGGGGCACTGAAGCTTTCTTT.

The CDR3 is CASSPLGGNTDTQYF. CDR3 bases: TGTGCCAGCAGCCCACTAGGTGGTAACACAGATACGCAGTATTTT. The chain links TRBV4-2 to TRBJ2-3; TRBD2 might be the D (5 bases). Germline assignment: CDR1 LGHNA and CDR2 YNFKEQ. This CDR3 is built from 15 residues. The V gene lost 4 bases and the J gene lost 2 bases, with 13 bases spanning the gap.

This rearrangement joins TRBV29-1 to TRBJ1-1, with 7 bases matching TRBD1. The CDR3 extends over 13 amino acids. The germline CDR1 and CDR2 sequences are SQVTM and ANQGSEA. The J segment lost 0 bases and the V segment lost 6 bases, leaving 4 bases of the junction unmatched. CDR3 sequence reads: CSVATGLNTEAFF. The CDR3 DNA reads as TGCAGCGTCGCGACAGGGTTGAACACTGAAGCTTTCTTT.

This clone has more than one count but fewer than ten. This chain links TRBV5-6 with TRBJ2-2, with D unclear. This CDR3 contains 15 residues. V lost 1 base to trimming and J lost 3 bases, with 10 bases between them. The V gene's germline CDR1 is SGHDT and CDR2 YYEEEE. The CDR3 sequence is CASSLIGEDTGELFF. The CDR3 coding sequence is TGTGCCAGCAGCTTGATCGGCGAGGACACCGGGGAGCTGTTTTTT.

V and J are TRBV7-9 and TRBJ2-7, with TRBD1 identical over 7 bases. The CDR3 contains 13 residues. V was clipped by 11 bases and J by 2 bases; unmatched bases: 9. The germline V gene has CDR1 SEHNR and CDR2 FQNEAQ (reference sequence). The CDR3 coding sequence is TGTGCCCTAAAGGGGGACAGAGCCTACGAGCAGTACTTC. This encodes CALKGDRAYEQYF.

The chain links TRBV4-3 to TRBJ1-1; 7 bases align to TRBD1. The CDR3 sequence is 14 residues long. With 3 bases clipped from V and 0 bases from J, the junction kept 1 base outside the gene matches. Looked up from germline, CDR1 is LGHNA and CDR2 is YSLEER. CDR3 DNA sequence: TGCGCCAGCAGCCAGGGACAGTTGAACACTGAAGCTTTCTTT. Protein: CASSQGQLNTEAFF.

This chain connects TRBV5-1 to TRBJ2-7; the D is unclear. In germline, CDR1 is SGHRS, CDR2 YFSETQ. The CDR3 is 11 amino acids. Here the CDR3 DNA reads TGCGAGCAGAAGGCGGCATACGAGCAGTACTTC. It yields the protein CEQKAAYEQYF.

V is TRBV27 and J is TRBJ2-1, with 7 bases identical to TRBD2. CDR1 MNHEY and CDR2 SMNVEV come from the germline V gene (reference sequence). Trimming cost V 10 bases and J 8 bases; bases outside gene matches: 5. The CDR3 length is 11 residues. The CDR3 nucleotides read TGTGCCACCAGACTAGCCCATGAGCAGTTCTTC. This gives the protein CATRLAHEQFF.

DNA of the CDR3: TGTGCCAGCAGCCCGAGCGGGGGGGGTTTGGGGGATACGCAGTATTTT. Its protein is CASSPSGGGLGDTQYF. The rearrangement links TRBV11-3 to TRBJ2-3; 10 bases align to TRBD2. The CDR3 is 16 amino acids. V shed 5 bases and J 6 bases; nucleotides not matched to a gene: 11. Germline V gives CDR1 SGHNT, CDR2 YENEEA.

The chain carries TRBV18 and TRBJ2-1, with D possibly TRBD2 on 6 matching bases. CDR1 is KGHSH and CDR2 is LQKENI in the germline V gene. There are 15 residues in the CDR3. V was shortened by 4 bases and J by 7 bases, with 17 bases between the two germline ends. CDR3 region: CASSLHAGSGNEQFF. The DNA of the CDR3 is TGTGCCAGCTCACTCCATGCGGGATCGGGGAATGAGCAGTTCTTC.

The chain combines TRBV9 with TRBJ1-3; 7 bases are shared with TRBD1. This CDR3 spans 15 amino acids. V lost 4 bases, J lost 2 bases, and 6 bases stayed unmatched. Germline V gives CDR1 SGDLS, CDR2 YYNGEE. CDR3 sequence reads: CASSKGQAAGNTIYF. In DNA, the CDR3 is TGTGCCAGCAGCAAAGGACAGGCGGCTGGAAACACCATATATTTT. Together with reference TRBV9 and TRBJ1-3, the CDR3 gives the full variable domain: DSGVTQTPKHLITATGQRVTLRCSPRSGDLSVYWYQQSLDQGLQFLIQYYNGEERAKGNILERFSAQQFPDLHSELNLSSLELGDSALYFCASSKGQAAGNTIYFGEGSWLTVV.

The chain couples TRBV15 to TRBJ2-1, with 8 bases lining up with TRBD2. The CDR3 extends over 16 amino acids. V shed 1 base and J 0 bases; nucleotides not matched to a gene: 2. The germline CDR1 and CDR2 sequences are LNHNV and YYDKDF (reference sequence). The CDR3 loop is CATSRASGSSYNEQFF. The CDR3 region has the DNA TGTGCCACCAGCAGAGCCAGCGGGAGCTCCTACAATGAGCAGTTCTTC.

The rearrangement uses TRBV7-2 and TRBJ2-5, with 8 bases fitting TRBD1. Germline V gives CDR1 SGHTA, CDR2 FQGNSA. Trimming removed 4 bases from V and 5 bases from J; junction bases left unmatched: 6. The CDR3 is made up of 14 amino acids. CDR3 protein: CASSSTGGRETQYF. Written as DNA, the CDR3 is TGTGCCAGCAGCTCCACAGGGGGAAGGGAGACCCAGTACTTC.